The next 27 T cell receptor beta chains were all read from a single sample in a study of T-cell reconstitution after alpha-beta-depleted transplantation in children. Unique molecular identifiers featured in how the TCRbeta library was prepared. From the PCR reads, TCRdb called clonotypes with MiXCR, one entry per CDR3 protein. In the table there are hundreds of thousands of distinct CDR3 sequences, around 16% of which are singletons. This specimen was PBMCs from the stem cell graft donor, taken from the stem cell graft. The receptor source for this set is a human donor who donated a stem cell graft to a child with acute myeloid leukemia.

This clonotype was observed a few times. The chain couples TRBV7-9 to TRBJ2-5; D not resolved. Looked up from germline, CDR1 is SEHNR and CDR2 is FQNEAQ (reference sequence). V lost 5 bases and J lost 0, with 10 bases in between. CDR3 length: 14 amino acids. CDR3 in amino acids: CASSPAANQETQYF. The CDR3 region has the DNA TGTGCCAGCAGCCCCGCCGCCAACCAAGAGACCCAGTACTTC.

The rearrangement joins TRBV29-1 to TRBJ1-2, with D perhaps matching TRBD1 (5 bases). The CDR3 extends over 13 amino acids. Trimming removed 1 base from V and 1 base from J, with 7 bases in between. Germline V gene sequence: CDR1 SQVTM, CDR2 ANQGSEA. The CDR3 coding sequence is TGCAGCGTTGAAGTGGGGGATAACTATGGCTACACCTTC. This sequence encodes CSVEVGDNYGYTF.

The table lists this clonotype with a few counts. This chain links TRBV7-2 with TRBJ2-3, with D possibly being TRBD2 (6 bases). The CDR3 runs 16 residues. V dropped 0 bases and J dropped 2 bases, with 12 bases sitting between them. Germline values: CDR1 SGHTA, CDR2 FQGNSA. The CDR3 DNA is TGTGCCAGCAGCTTAGCAAGGAGGGGCCCCACAGATACGCAGTATTTT. It codes for CASSLARRGPTDTQYF.

At least ten counts were recorded for this clonotype. CDR3: CATSRETGPRQPQHF. DNA for the CDR3: TGTGCCACCAGCAGAGAAACAGGACCTAGGCAGCCCCAGCATTTT. This chain links TRBV15 with TRBJ1-5; D may be TRBD1 (5 bases). The CDR3 is 15 amino acids. Trimming removed 0 bases from V and 7 bases from J, with 13 bases in between. From germline, CDR1 is LNHNV and CDR2 YYDKDF (reference sequence).

The gene calls are TRBV12-3 or TRBV12-4 and TRBJ1-1; D call uncertain. The CDR3 totals 14 residues. Trimming stripped 7 bases from V and 1 base from J, with 13 bases between. CDR3 loop: CASISFSGNTEAFF. CDR3 bases: TGTGCCAGCATCTCTTTTTCTGGGAACACTGAAGCTTTCTTT.

V and J are TRBV15 and TRBJ2-7; 7 bases line up with TRBD1. Germline V gene data show CDR1 as LNHNV and CDR2 as YYDKDF (reference sequence). V dropped 5 bases and J dropped 6; count of bases not matched to a gene: 4. The CDR3 sequence is 12 residues long. CDR3 amino acids: CATSPGQVEQYF. The CDR3 DNA sequence: TGTGCCACCAGCCCTGGACAGGTCGAGCAGTACTTC.

Details on this clonotype: This may be a read error, as it is one base from a much larger clone. The chain combines TRBV6-5 with TRBJ1-1; D may be TRBD1 (6 bases). Germline values: CDR1 MNHEY, CDR2 SVGAGI. The CDR3 is 15 residues long. Trimming took off 0 bases at V and 4 bases at J, with 12 bases between the two ends. The CDR3 spells CASSYSQDSFTEAFF. CDR3 DNA sequence: TGTGCCAGCAGTTACTCCCAGGACAGCTTCACTGAAGCTTTCTTT.

There are many counts of this clonotype. V usage is TRBV13 and J usage is TRBJ2-7; TRBD2 aligns across 7 bases. CDR3 length: 15 amino acids. With 5 bases clipped from V and 0 bases from J, the junction kept 7 bases outside the gene matches. Germline CDR1 reads PRHDT; CDR2 reads FYEKMQ (reference sequence). CDR3 nucleotides: TGTGCCAGCAGCCACCTTGGGACTACCTCCTACGAGCAGTACTTC. Residues: CASSHLGTTSYEQYF. Complete variable domain (other parts from reference TRBV13 and TRBJ2-7): AAGVIQSPRHLIKEKRETATLKCYPIPRHDTVYWYQQGPGQDPQFLISFYEKMQSDKGSIPDRFSAQQFSDYHSELNMSSLELGDSALYFCASSHLGTTSYEQYFGPGTRLTVT.

V is TRBV30 and J is TRBJ1-3; D perhaps matches TRBD1 (6 bases). Trimming cost V 8 bases and J 0 bases, with 14 bases left between them. This CDR3 has 14 residues. Germline values: CDR1 GTSNPN, CDR2 SVGIG (reference sequence). The CDR3 DNA sequence: TGTGCCGGCTGGACAGACCACTCTGGAAACACCATATATTTT. It yields the protein CAGWTDHSGNTIYF.

V is TRBV7-8 and J is TRBJ1-1; no definite D call. Germline values: CDR1 SGHVS, CDR2 FQNEAQ. CDR3 length: 15 amino acids. V was cut by 1 base and J by 0 bases, with 9 bases left in between. The CDR3 DNA reads as TGTGCCAGCAGCTTAGAGCAGCCATTGAACACTGAAGCTTTCTTT. This sequence encodes CASSLEQPLNTEAFF.

This clonotype has a handful of counts. The J gene is TRBJ2-4, the V gene TRBV27; D possibly matches TRBD1 or TRBD2 (6 bases each). This CDR3 comprises 15 residues. The germline V and J ends were trimmed by 7 bases and 0 bases, with 13 bases remaining between them. Germline CDR1 is MNHEY and CDR2 is SMNVEV (reference sequence). The CDR3 sequence is CASTPPGAAKNIQYF. CDR3 bases: TGTGCCAGCACTCCGCCGGGGGCAGCCAAAAACATTCAGTACTTC.

The gene calls are TRBV12-3 or TRBV12-4 and TRBJ2-1; no clear D. This CDR3 region has 12 residues. V was shortened by 2 bases and J by 8 bases, with 7 bases between the two germline ends. CDR3 DNA sequence: TGTGCCAGCAGTTTATTTGGTGATGAGCAGTTCTTC. This sequence encodes CASSLFGDEQFF.

This clonotype showed up many times. The CDR3 protein is CASSPRTGTYEQYF. The CDR3 nucleotides read TGTGCCAGCAGCCCAAGGACAGGGACGTACGAGCAGTACTTC. V usage is TRBV7-6 and J usage is TRBJ2-7; 8 bases line up with TRBD1. The germline V gene has CDR1 SGHVS and CDR2 FNYEAQ. CDR3 length: 14 residues. V was pared by 5 bases and J by 4 bases, with 7 bases of the junction left unmatched.

In its sample, this clonotype was seen a few times. This chain joins TRBV5-1 and TRBJ2-1; no clear D gene. V was shortened by 1 base and J by 4 bases, with 15 bases between the two germline ends. This CDR3 contains 16 residues. CDR1 is SGHRS, CDR2 YFSETQ, per germline. As DNA, the CDR3 is TGCGCCAGCAGCTTGTCTAGGCGCGGAGATTACAATGAGCAGTTCTTC. It is translated as CASSLSRRGDYNEQFF. The whole variable domain, filled in from reference TRBV5-1 and TRBJ2-1, reads KAGVTQTPRYLIKTRGQQVTLSCSPISGHRSVSWYQQTPGQGLQFLFEYFSETQRNKGNFPGRFSGRQFSNSRSEMNVSTLELGDSALYLCASSLSRRGDYNEQFFGPGTRLTVL.

The chain couples TRBV7-9 to TRBJ2-7; the match to TRBD1 covers 10 bases. The CDR3 extends over 14 amino acids. After removal of 5 bases from V and 5 bases from J, the junction contained 6 bases not matched to a gene. Germline V gene sequence: CDR1 SEHNR, CDR2 FQNEAQ (reference sequence). The CDR3 DNA reads TGTGCCAGCAGCCCGGGACAGGGGAATCACGAGCAGTACGTC. It is translated as CASSPGQGNHEQYV.

This clonotype was picked up a small number of times. J is TRBJ2-1 and V is TRBV12-3 or TRBV12-4; TRBD1 matches at 12 bases. There are 16 residues in the CDR3. V was clipped by 2 bases and J by 10 bases; unmatched bases: 9. The CDR3 here is CASSLSSGTGGIEQFF. The CDR3 region has the DNA TGTGCCAGCAGTTTATCATCCGGGACAGGGGGCATAGAGCAGTTCTTC.

The V call is TRBV27, the J call TRBJ2-7; TRBD1 aligns across 10 bases. J was trimmed by 4 bases and V by 8 bases; bases with no gene match: 5. Germline V gene data show CDR1 as MNHEY and CDR2 as SMNVEV (reference sequence). This CDR3 comprises 13 residues. CDR3 sequence reads: CASQDRGVYEQYV. CDR3 DNA: TGTGCCAGCCAGGACAGGGGGGTATACGAGCAGTACGTC.

This clonotype was detected a few times. This sequence joins TRBV10-2 and TRBJ2-1; D is possibly TRBD1 (6 bases). The CDR3 has 14 amino acids. The ends were cut back, 3 bases at V and 0 bases at J, with 6 bases in the middle. Germline V lookup: CDR1 WSHSY, CDR2 SAAADI. The CDR3 bases are TGCGCCAGCAGTGAAGGGGGCTCCTACAATGAGCAGTTCTTC. Translation gives CASSEGGSYNEQFF.

This clonotype was counted ten times or more. The J gene is TRBJ2-3, the V gene TRBV29-1; tentative D call: TRBD2 (5 bases). CDR1 SQVTM and CDR2 ANQGSEA come from the germline V gene. V was trimmed by 7 bases and J by 1 base, leaving 15 bases between them. The CDR3 has 14 residues. CDR3 coding DNA: TGCAGCGGCCTCAGTGAGGGTGGCACAGATACGCAGTATTTT. Encoded protein: CSGLSEGGTDTQYF.

This clonotype was observed a handful of times. The chain carries TRBV5-1 and TRBJ2-7; 11 bases align to TRBD1. Germline V gives CDR1 SGHRS, CDR2 YFSETQ. J lost 6 bases, V lost 8 bases, and 19 bases had no gene match. This CDR3 is 17 amino acids long. CDR3 nucleotide sequence: TGCGCCAGGCCACTCTTGGACAGGGGGCGAAAGTTGGGCGAGCAGTACGTC. It encodes CARPLLDRGRKLGEQYV.

This clonotype was counted between two and nine times. The genes are TRBV7-2 and TRBJ2-7; no clear D. Trimming removed 2 bases from V and 4 bases from J, with 12 bases in between. Per germline, CDR1 SGHTA and CDR2 FQGNSA. The CDR3 length is 14 residues. The CDR3 DNA reads TGTGCCAGCAGCTTACCGGGTCTTGGGTACGAGCAGTACTTC. Its translation is CASSLPGLGYEQYF.

At least ten counts were recorded for this clonotype. This chain joins TRBV29-1 and TRBJ2-1, with D maybe TRBD1 (5 bases). Germline V gene lookup returns CDR1 SQVTM and CDR2 ANQGSEA. This CDR3 is built from 14 residues. Trimming took off 0 bases at V and 4 bases at J, with 10 bases between the two ends. CDR3 residues: CSVEEGQGYNEQFF. CDR3 DNA sequence: TGCAGCGTTGAAGAAGGGCAGGGATACAATGAGCAGTTCTTC.

The chain recombines TRBV5-1 with TRBJ1-1; D is unresolved. Germline CDR1 and CDR2: SGHRS and YFSETQ. CDR3 length: 18 amino acids. Trimming pared 0 bases from V and 4 bases from J, leaving 22 bases between. The CDR3 DNA reads as TGCGCCAGCAGCTTGGCCAAAGGAGGGTTTGGTATTAGCACTGAAGCTTTCTTT. Encoded protein: CASSLAKGGFGISTEAFF.

This clonotype was observed at least ten times. DNA for the CDR3: TGCAGTGCTTGGGCCTTCGAAGCTTTCTTT. It encodes CSAWAFEAFF. V usage is TRBV20-1 and J usage is TRBJ1-1; D remains ambiguous. Germline CDR1 and CDR2: DFQATT and SNEGSKA (reference sequence). The V gene lost 5 bases and the J gene lost 8 bases, with 9 bases spanning the gap. The CDR3 sequence is 10 residues long.

This clonotype has at least ten counts. The rearrangement uses TRBV6-5 and TRBJ2-2, with D perhaps TRBD2 (7 bases). V gave up 8 bases and J gave up 4 bases, with 17 bases separating them. Looked up from germline, CDR1 is MNHEY and CDR2 is SVGAGI. The CDR3 is made up of 15 amino acids. The CDR3 loop reads CASSWRGHGTGELFF. In DNA form, the CDR3 reads TGTGCCAGCTCCTGGCGGGGGCATGGCACCGGGGAGCTGTTTTTT.

This clonotype was seen a handful of times. This chain links TRBV15 with TRBJ1-5; no reliable D call. CDR3 size: 16 residues. The germline CDR1 and CDR2 sequences are LNHNV and YYDKDF (reference sequence). The V end lost 0 bases, the J end lost 2 bases, and 11 bases lay between the germline ends. The DNA for the CDR3 is TGTGCCACCAGCAGAGACGGGTTCGGGGGCAATCAGCCCCAGCATTTT. It yields the protein CATSRDGFGGNQPQHF.

This chain connects TRBV6-6 to TRBJ1-1, with D possibly being TRBD1 (6 bases). V was trimmed by 8 bases and J by 10 bases, leaving 17 bases between them. Looked up from germline, CDR1 is MNHNY and CDR2 is SVGAGI (reference sequence). This CDR3 spans 12 amino acids. Here the CDR3 reads CASCRGPRLAFF. CDR3 in DNA: TGTGCCAGCTGCAGGGGCCCACGACTAGCTTTCTTT.